What follows are 8 T cell receptor beta chains derived from one specimen sequenced in a study of beta chain features in type 1 diabetes. The entirety of the isolated RNA underwent reverse transcription, so expressed TCRB transcripts were sequenced. Using immunoSEQ multiplex PCR, the repertoire was profiled, and TCRdb retains in-frame clones only, with some absent. The sample has some 150,000 clones, roughly 10% seen once. Sample: naive CD4+ T cells from blood. The receptor source for this set is a man aged 18 to 29 in good health.

V gene TRBV6-1 combines with J gene TRBJ1-6; possibly TRBD1 for D (5 bases). Germline CDR1 reads MNHNS; CDR2 reads SASEGT. The CDR3 runs to 14 residues. Trimming took 8 bases from V and 9 from J, leaving 17 bases between them. This CDR3 reads CASHPTAFLSPLHF. The CDR3 bases are TGTGCCAGCCACCCGACAGCGTTTCTTTCACCCCTCCACTTT.

This clone was seen many times. The CDR3 region is CASSPIQGPQPQHF. CDR3 coding DNA: TGTGCCAGCTCACCCATACAGGGTCCCCAGCCCCAGCATTTT. The chain couples TRBV18 to TRBJ1-5; perhaps TRBD1 as D (6 bases). Per germline, CDR1 KGHSH and CDR2 LQKENI. V lost 3 bases and J lost 7, with 13 bases in between. The CDR3 consists of 14 residues. Based on the CDR3 plus reference TRBV18 and TRBJ1-5, the full variable domain is NAGVMQNPRHLVRRRGQEARLRCSPMKGHSHVYWYRQLPEEGLKFMVYLQKENIIDESGMPKERFSAEFPKEGPSILRIQQVVRGDSAAYFCASSPIQGPQPQHFGDGTRLSIL.

The sample holds a few counts of this clone. This chain connects TRBV30 to TRBJ1-5; D ambiguous. The germline V gene has CDR1 GTSNPN and CDR2 SVGIG (reference sequence). The CDR3 runs 14 residues. V was trimmed by 0 bases and J by 3 bases, leaving 9 bases between them. The CDR3 sequence: CAWSVVADNQPQHF. The CDR3 bases are TGTGCCTGGAGTGTAGTAGCCGACAATCAGCCCCAGCATTTT. Looking up the rest from reference TRBV30 and TRBJ1-5 gives the full variable domain: SQTIHQWPATLVQPVGSPLSLECTVEGTSNPNLYWYRQAAGRGLQLLFYSVGIGQISSEVPQNLSASRPQDRQFILSSKKLLLSDSGFYLCAWSVVADNQPQHFGDGTRLSIL.

This chain links TRBV5-1 with TRBJ2-2; 9 bases agree with TRBD2. Germline CDR1 reads SGHRS; CDR2 reads YFSETQ. This CDR3 comprises 16 residues. Trimming cost V 3 bases and J 1 base; bases outside gene matches: 4. The CDR3 region is CASSYSGGENTGELFF. Written as DNA, the CDR3 is TGCGCCAGCAGCTATAGCGGGGGAGAGAACACCGGGGAGCTGTTTTTT.

The table lists this clone with a few counts. The genes are TRBV18 and TRBJ1-2; tentative D call: TRBD1 (5 bases). The CDR3 is made up of 13 amino acids. The V gene's germline CDR1 is KGHSH and CDR2 LQKENI. Trimming pared 1 base from V and 8 bases from J, leaving 11 bases between. The CDR3 DNA sequence: TGTGCCAGCTCACCACAGGACAAGGGGGGCTACACCTTC. It codes for CASSPQDKGGYTF.

The rearrangement uses TRBV11-2 and TRBJ1-2, with TRBD1 as a possible D gene (5 bases). CDR1 is SGHAT, CDR2 FQNNGV, per germline. There are 15 residues in the CDR3. V lost 5 bases and J 0 bases, leaving 13 bases between the germline ends. DNA for the CDR3: TGTGCCAGCAGCCCAAAGACAGCACCTAACTATGGCTACACCTTC. It encodes CASSPKTAPNYGYTF.

This clone was detected only a few times. The rearrangement links TRBV18 to TRBJ2-7; TRBD2 matches at 10 bases. Germline V gene data show CDR1 as KGHSH and CDR2 as LQKENI. V lost 5 bases, J lost 3 bases, and 7 bases stayed unmatched. The CDR3 runs 15 residues. The CDR3 DNA is TGTGCCAGCTCAACCTCTAGCGGGGGTGGCTACGAGCAGTACTTC. Residues: CASSTSSGGGYEQYF.

This clone has just a few counts. V gene TRBV28 combines with J gene TRBJ2-7; TRBD1 matches 11 bases. Germline assignment: CDR1 MDHEN and CDR2 SYDVKM. The V segment lost 2 bases and the J segment 4 bases; nucleotides outside the gene matches: 4. CDR3 length: 15 residues. CDR3 region: CASSLGGQGAYEQYF. In nucleotides, the CDR3 is TGTGCCAGCAGTTTAGGTGGACAGGGGGCGTACGAGCAGTACTTC.